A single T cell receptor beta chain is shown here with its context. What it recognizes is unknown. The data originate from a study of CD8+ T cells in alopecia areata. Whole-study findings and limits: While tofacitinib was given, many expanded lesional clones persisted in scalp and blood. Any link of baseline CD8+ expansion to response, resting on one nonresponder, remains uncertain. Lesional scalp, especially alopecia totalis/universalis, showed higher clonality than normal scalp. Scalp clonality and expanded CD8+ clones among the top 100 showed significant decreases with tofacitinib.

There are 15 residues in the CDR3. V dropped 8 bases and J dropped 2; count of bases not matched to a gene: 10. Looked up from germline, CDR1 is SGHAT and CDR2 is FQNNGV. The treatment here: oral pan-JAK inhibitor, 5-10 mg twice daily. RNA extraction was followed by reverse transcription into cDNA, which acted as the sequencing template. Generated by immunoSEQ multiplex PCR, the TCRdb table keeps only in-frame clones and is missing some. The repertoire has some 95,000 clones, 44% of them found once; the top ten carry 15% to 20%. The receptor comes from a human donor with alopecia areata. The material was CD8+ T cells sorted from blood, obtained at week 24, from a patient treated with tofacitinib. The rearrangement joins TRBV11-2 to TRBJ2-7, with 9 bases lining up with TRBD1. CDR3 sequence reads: CASSQGQGPPYEQYF. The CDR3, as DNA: TGTGCCAGCTCACAGGGACAGGGCCCCCCCTACGAGCAGTACTTC.